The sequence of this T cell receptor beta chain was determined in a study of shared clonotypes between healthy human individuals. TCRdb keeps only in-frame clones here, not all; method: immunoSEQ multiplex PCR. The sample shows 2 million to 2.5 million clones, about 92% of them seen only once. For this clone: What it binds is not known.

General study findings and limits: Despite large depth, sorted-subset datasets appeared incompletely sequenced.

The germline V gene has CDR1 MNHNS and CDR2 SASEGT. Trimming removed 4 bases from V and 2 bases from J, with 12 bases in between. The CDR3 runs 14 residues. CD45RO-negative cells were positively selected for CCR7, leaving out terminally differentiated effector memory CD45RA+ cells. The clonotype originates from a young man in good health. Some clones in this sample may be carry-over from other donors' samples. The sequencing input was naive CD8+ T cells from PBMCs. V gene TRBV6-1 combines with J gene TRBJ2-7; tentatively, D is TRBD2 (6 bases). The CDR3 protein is CASSVGGVAYEQYF. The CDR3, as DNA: TGTGCCAGCAGTGTTGGAGGGGTCGCCTACGAGCAGTACTTC.